The 10 T cell receptor beta chains presented below share a single source sample, sequenced in a study of CD8 T cells in ankylosing spondylitis. General study points: Apparently characteristic of ankylosing spondylitis blood was a TCR beta motif (under ten highly homologous variants).

These receptors' antigens are unknown. TCRdb analysed the 5' RACE reads with MiXCR anew, one entry per CDR3 protein. The top ten clones hold about 6.5% of a sample with over 450,000 distinct CDR3 sequences, about 13% of them seen once. Sequenced input: blood, either unsorted or a sorted T cell fraction (not recorded which). The source is a male donor with ankylosing spondylitis.

The chain joins TRBV29-1 to TRBJ2-7; 9 nucleotides match TRBD1. Trimming cost V 2 bases and J 3 bases; bases outside gene matches: 11. There are 16 residues in the CDR3. In germline, CDR1 is SQVTM, CDR2 ANQGSEA. The CDR3 bases are TGCAGCGTTGAATCCAGGGGGACAGGGAGGGACTACGAGCAGTACTTC. It specifies CSVESRGTGRDYEQYF.

This clonotype was seen a handful of times. The chain uses TRBV10-3 and TRBJ2-7; unclear D gene. The CDR3 extends over 13 amino acids. V lost 2 bases and J lost 3, with 8 bases in between. Germline V gives CDR1 ENHRY, CDR2 SYGVKD. CDR3 coding DNA: TGTGCCATCAGTGAGGGTCTTCGCTACGAGCAGTACGTC. It is translated as CAISEGLRYEQYV.

Notes on this clonotype: A read error may be the cause here, since a much bigger clone is one base away. Because it lacks the conserved phenylalanine or tryptophan at the end, this CDR3 is likely a read error. This chain uses TRBV12-3 or TRBV12-4 with TRBJ2-1; maybe TRBD2 (6 bases). Trimming took 3 bases from V and 7 from J, leaving 7 bases between them. The CDR3 covers 12 residues. CDR3 DNA: TGTGCCAGCAGTTTTGCGGGGAATGAGCAGTTCTCC. Translated, it gives CASSFAGNEQFS.

The chain employs TRBV5-1 and TRBJ2-1; 13 positions agree with TRBD2. The CDR3 extends over 16 amino acids. The V and J ends lost 3 bases and 8 bases, in that order; junction bases with no gene match: 8. CDR1 SGHRS and CDR2 YFSETQ come from the germline V gene. The CDR3 DNA sequence: TGCGCCAGCAGCTCTATACTAGCGGGAGGGCCTGATGAGCAGTTCTTC. Translation gives CASSSILAGGPDEQFF.

Only a few counts were recorded for this clonotype. The chain is built from TRBV29-1 and TRBJ2-1; perhaps D is TRBD1 or TRBD2 (6 bases each). Germline assignment: CDR1 SQVTM and CDR2 ANQGSEA. Trimming left V 7 bases short and J 0 bases short, with 16 bases between. The CDR3 sequence is 15 residues long. The CDR3 here is CSGHGGQSSYNEQFF. DNA of the CDR3: TGCAGCGGGCATGGGGGGCAGAGCTCCTACAATGAGCAGTTCTTC.

This clonotype appeared a single time. The chain links TRBV5-1 to TRBJ2-1; D tentatively reads TRBD1 or TRBD2 (6 bases each). CDR3 length equals 20 residues. Trimming took off 2 bases at V and 0 bases at J, with 24 bases between the two ends. The germline V gene has CDR1 SGHRS and CDR2 YFSETQ. The CDR3 region is CASSLVKGGPPTSSYNEQFF. The CDR3 region has the DNA TGCGCCAGCAGCTTAGTCAAGGGGGGTCCACCAACAAGCTCCTACAATGAGCAGTTCTTC.

The chain has TRBV9 and TRBJ2-3; D gene uncertain. There are 14 residues in the CDR3. CDR1 is SGDLS, CDR2 YYNGEE, per germline. With 2 bases removed from V and 2 bases from J, the gap between germline ends came to 9 bases. The CDR3 sequence is CASSVSQTTDTQYF. DNA for the CDR3: TGTGCCAGCAGCGTTTCCCAGACCACAGATACGCAGTATTTT.

The genes are TRBV20-1 and TRBJ2-3, with TRBD2 matching over 9 bases. The CDR3 consists of 12 residues. CDR1 is DFQATT and CDR2 is SNEGSKA in the germline V gene (reference sequence). The J segment lost 8 bases and the V segment lost 5 bases, leaving 5 bases of the junction unmatched. For the CDR3, the DNA is TGCAGTGCTCCCGTAGCGGGAGCTACGCAGTATTTT. Protein sequence: CSAPVAGATQYF.

This clonotype was counted only a few times. V usage is TRBV12-3 or TRBV12-4 and J usage is TRBJ2-5; D possibly uses TRBD1 or TRBD2 (5 bases each). Trimming removed 5 bases at V and 4 bases at J, with 11 bases between. This CDR3 has 13 residues. The CDR3 loop is CASSTGTGETQYF. In DNA, the CDR3 is TGTGCCAGCAGTACCGGGACCGGAGAGACCCAGTACTTC.

For this clonotype: A much larger clone differs by one base, so this may be a read error. This chain joins TRBV5-1 and TRBJ1-2, with D maybe TRBD1 (6 bases). Per germline, CDR1 SGHRS and CDR2 YFSETQ. This CDR3 has 13 amino acids. The CDR3 loop is CASSLGQDYVYTF. The CDR3 DNA is TGCGCCAGCAGCTTGGGACAGGACTATGTCTACACCTTC.